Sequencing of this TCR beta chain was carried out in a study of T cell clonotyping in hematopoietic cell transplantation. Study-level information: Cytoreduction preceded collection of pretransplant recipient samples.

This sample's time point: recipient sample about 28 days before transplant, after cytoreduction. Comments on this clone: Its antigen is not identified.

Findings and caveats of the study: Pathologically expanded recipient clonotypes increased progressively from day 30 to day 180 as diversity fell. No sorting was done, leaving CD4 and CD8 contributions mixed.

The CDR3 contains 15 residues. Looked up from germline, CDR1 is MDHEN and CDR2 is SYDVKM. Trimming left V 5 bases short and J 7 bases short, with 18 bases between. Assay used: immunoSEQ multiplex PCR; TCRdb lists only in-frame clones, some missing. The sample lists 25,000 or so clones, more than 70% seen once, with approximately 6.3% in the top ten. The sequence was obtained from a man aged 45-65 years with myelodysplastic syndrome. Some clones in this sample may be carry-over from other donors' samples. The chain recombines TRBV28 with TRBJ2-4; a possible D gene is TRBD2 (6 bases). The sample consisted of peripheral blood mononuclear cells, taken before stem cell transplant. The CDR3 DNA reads TGTGCCAGCAGTCTATACGGGAGTAGGTGGAACATTCAGTACTTC. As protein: CASSLYGSRWNIQYF.